Listed below are T cell receptor beta chains from one sample, sequenced in a study of cytomegalovirus exposure and HLA in healthy donors. TCRdb's copy holds only in-frame clones and misses some; the assay was immunoSEQ multiplex PCR. The sample consists of approximately 65,000 clones, 60% to 70% of them appearing once. Sequenced input: PBMCs. Every receptor here comes from a man aged 35-49 years in good health and CMV-seropositive. The CDR3 runs from the conserved cysteine through the conserved F or W. D genes are given only for firm matches. Not all rows give a size; the values are once, few, many and, for expanded clones, a class.

size	J	V	D	CDR3	DNA
few	TRBJ2-7	TRBV7-9	-	CASGHTFSPYEQYF	TGTGCCAGCGGCCACACCTTTAGCCCCTACGAGCAGTACTTC
-	TRBJ1-2	TRBV7-9	TRBD1	CASSQGTGILGYTF	TGTGCCAGCAGCCAGGGGACAGGGATTCTCGGCTACACCTTC
-	TRBJ1-3	TRBV7-9	-	CASSLRGSGNTIYF	TGTGCCAGCAGCTTAAGGGGAAGTGGAAACACCATATATTTT
-	TRBJ1-2	TRBV7-9	-	CASSPSYGYTF	TGTGCCAGCAGCCCTAGTTATGGCTACACCTTC
-	TRBJ1-2	TRBV10-1	-	CASRNGQGCGYTF	TGCGCCAGCAGGAATGGGCAGGGGTGTGGCTACACCTTC
once	TRBJ2-3	TRBV4-3	-	CASSQDTQGGTDTQYF	TGCGCCAGCAGCCAAGATACACAGGGTGGGACAGATACGCAGTATTTT
-	TRBJ2-1	TRBV6-4	TRBD2	CASSEMQGLASPNEQFF	TGTGCCAGCAGTGAGATGCAGGGACTAGCGTCCCCCAATGAGCAGTTCTTC
-	TRBJ2-7	TRBV5-6	TRBD1	CASSWTGVDEQYF	TGTGCCAGCAGCTGGACAGGGGTGGACGAGCAGTACTTC
-	TRBJ2-7	TRBV5-6	-	CASTWGRKYYEQYF	TGTGCCAGCACCTGGGGGCGGAAGTACTACGAGCAGTACTTC
-	TRBJ2-3	TRBV11-3	-	CASSWVRGATDTQYF	TGTGCCAGCAGCTGGGTCCGGGGGGCCACAGATACGCAGTATTTT
-	TRBJ2-7	TRBV7-2	-	CASSLDRVGEQYF	TGTGCCAGCAGCTTAGACAGGGTCGGCGAGCAGTACTTC
once	TRBJ2-7	TRBV5-4	-	CASSLGGQGYEQYF	TGTGCCAGCAGCTTGGGGGGCCAGGGGTACGAGCAGTACTTC
-	TRBJ2-3	TRBV9	TRBD2	CASTNSGGNTDTQYF	TGTGCCAGCACTAATAGCGGGGGGAACACAGATACGCAGTATTTT
once	TRBJ1-2	TRBV30	TRBD1	CAWNPGGAGAYGYTF	TGTGCCTGGAATCCAGGGGGCGCCGGTGCCTATGGCTACACCTTC
-	TRBJ2-3	TRBV5-1	-	CASSLAGPPDTQYF	TGCGCCAGCAGCTTAGCGGGTCCCCCGGATACGCAGTATTTT
-	TRBJ2-2	TRBV19	-	CASSIGSYLQGGELFF	TGTGCCAGTAGTATTGGTAGTTACCTCCAGGGCGGGGAGCTGTTTTTT
-	TRBJ1-3	TRBV25-1	TRBD1	CASSELGQGISGNTIYF	TGTGCCAGCAGTGAATTGGGACAGGGGATCTCTGGAAACACCATATATTTT
-	TRBJ1-2	TRBV20-1	-	CSARVRIGYTF	TGCAGTGCTAGGGTTAGAATTGGCTACACCTTC
few	TRBJ2-5	TRBV10-3	TRBD2	CAISDGTSGGETQYF	TGTGCCATCAGTGACGGGACTAGCGGGGGGGAGACCCAGTACTTC
-	TRBJ2-1	TRBV7-9	-	CSSSPGTSEQFF	TGTTCCAGCAGCCCGGGGACTTCTGAGCAGTTCTTC
-	TRBJ2-7	TRBV14	-	CASSTGNGREQYF	TGTGCCAGCAGCACGGGTAATGGCCGCGAGCAGTACTTC
-	TRBJ1-2	TRBV15	-	CATSSVSLGGHGYTF	TGTGCCACCAGCAGTGTCTCCCTGGGGGGGCATGGCTACACCTTC
-	TRBJ2-6	TRBV11-2	-	CASSLLPSGTGANVLTF	TGTGCCAGCAGCTTACTCCCTTCGGGGACTGGGGCCAACGTCCTGACTTTC
-	TRBJ1-5	TRBV30	TRBD1	CAWSPGTGGNEPQHF	TGTGCCTGGAGCCCGGGGACAGGGGGTAATGAGCCCCAGCATTTT
-	TRBJ2-7	TRBV11-2	TRBD1	CASNLSGTGVWEQYF	TGTGCCAGCAACTTAAGCGGGACAGGGGTGTGGGAGCAGTACTTC
-	TRBJ2-7	TRBV13	TRBD2	CASSRSGTSGASYEQYF	TGTGCCAGCAGCCGCTCCGGGACTAGCGGGGCATCCTACGAGCAGTACTTC
-	TRBJ1-2	TRBV9	TRBD1	CASSTGGEVYGYTF	TGTGCCAGCAGCACAGGGGGAGAGGTCTATGGCTACACCTTC
-	TRBJ2-7	TRBV25-1	TRBD2	CASSEDSVAGVTGYEQYF	TGTGCCAGCAGTGAAGATTCGGTAGCGGGGGTTACAGGGTACGAGCAGTACTTC
-	TRBJ1-6	TRBV27	TRBD1	CASSLVDRESPLHF	TGTGCCAGCAGTTTGGTGGACAGGGAATCACCCCTCCACTTT
-	TRBJ2-2	TRBV27	TRBD1	CASSFAPGQGIGYGELFF	TGTGCCAGCAGTTTCGCTCCGGGACAGGGAATTGGATACGGGGAGCTGTTTTTT
-	TRBJ2-3	TRBV11-3	-	CASSLARGVGTDTQYF	TGTGCCAGCAGCTTAGCTCGGGGTGTAGGCACAGATACGCAGTATTTT
-	TRBJ2-7	TRBV5-5	TRBD2	CASSLAPGEGYEQYF	TGTGCCAGCAGCTTGGCCCCGGGGGAGGGCTACGAGCAGTACTTC
-	TRBJ2-3	TRBV11-3	-	CASSVGLLSTDTQYF	TGTGCCAGCAGCGTGGGACTTCTGAGCACAGATACGCAGTATTTT
-	TRBJ1-6	TRBV11-3	TRBD1	CASSSQGRNSPLHF	TGTGCCAGCAGCTCACAGGGGCGAAATTCACCCCTCCACTTT
-	TRBJ2-5	TRBV6-6	TRBD1	CASSSTWDSQETQYF	TGTGCCAGCAGTTCGACCTGGGACAGCCAAGAGACCCAGTACTTC
-	TRBJ2-3	TRBV29-1	-	CSVEFGSGTGHSATDTQYF	TGCAGCGTTGAGTTCGGGTCCGGTACAGGGCATTCAGCGACAGATACGCAGTATTTT
-	TRBJ2-3	TRBV9	TRBD1	CASSDRDRATDTQYF	TGTGCCAGCAGCGACCGGGACAGGGCCACAGATACGCAGTATTTT
once	TRBJ1-1	TRBV6-5	-	CASSSGQLEAFF	TGTGCCAGCAGTAGCGGACAGCTTGAAGCTTTCTTT